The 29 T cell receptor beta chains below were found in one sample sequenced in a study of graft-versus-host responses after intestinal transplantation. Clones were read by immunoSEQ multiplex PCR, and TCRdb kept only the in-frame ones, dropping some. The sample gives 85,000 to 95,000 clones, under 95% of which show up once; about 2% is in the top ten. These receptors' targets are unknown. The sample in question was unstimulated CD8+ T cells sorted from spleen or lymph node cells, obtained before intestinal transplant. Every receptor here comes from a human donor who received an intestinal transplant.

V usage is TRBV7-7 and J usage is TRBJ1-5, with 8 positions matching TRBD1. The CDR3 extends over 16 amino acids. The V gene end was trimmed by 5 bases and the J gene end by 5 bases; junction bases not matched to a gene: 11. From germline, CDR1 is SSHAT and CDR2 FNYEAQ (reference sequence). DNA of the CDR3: TGTGCCAGCAGCGTCCGACAGGGGCTGGGGGATCAGCCCCAGCATTTT. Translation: CASSVRQGLGDQPQHF.

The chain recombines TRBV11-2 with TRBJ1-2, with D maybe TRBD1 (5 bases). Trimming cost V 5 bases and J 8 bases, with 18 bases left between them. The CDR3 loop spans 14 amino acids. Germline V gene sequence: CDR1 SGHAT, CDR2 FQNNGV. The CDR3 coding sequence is TGTGCCAGCAGCCCCCGTGGGAAGTCAGGGGGCTACACCTTC. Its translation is CASSPRGKSGGYTF.

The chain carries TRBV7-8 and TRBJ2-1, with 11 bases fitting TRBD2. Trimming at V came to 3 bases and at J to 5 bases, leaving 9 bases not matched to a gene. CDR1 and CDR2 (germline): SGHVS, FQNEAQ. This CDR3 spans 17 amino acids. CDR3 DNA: TGTGCCAGCAGCTTGCAACTAGCGGGGGCCGCAAACAATGAGCAGTTCTTC. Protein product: CASSLQLAGAANNEQFF.

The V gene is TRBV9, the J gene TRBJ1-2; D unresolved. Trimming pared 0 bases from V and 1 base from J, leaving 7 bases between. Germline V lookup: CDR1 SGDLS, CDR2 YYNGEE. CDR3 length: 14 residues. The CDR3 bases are TGTGCCAGCAGCGTAGGGCAGAATAACTATGGCTACACCTTC. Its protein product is CASSVGQNNYGYTF.

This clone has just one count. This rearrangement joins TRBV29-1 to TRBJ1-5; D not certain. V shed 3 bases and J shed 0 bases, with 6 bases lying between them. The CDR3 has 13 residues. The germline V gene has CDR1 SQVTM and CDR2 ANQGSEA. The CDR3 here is CSVEADSNQPQHF. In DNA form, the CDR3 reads TGCAGCGTTGAGGCGGATAGCAATCAGCCCCAGCATTTT.

The CDR3 DNA is TGTGCCAGCGCTGGGACAGGTGGATCCTACGAGCAGTACTTC. This gives the protein CASAGTGGSYEQYF. This chain connects TRBV25-1 to TRBJ2-7, with TRBD1 matching over 8 bases. The CDR3 is made up of 14 amino acids. CDR1 and CDR2 from the germline V gene are MGHDK and SYGVNS. J gave up 1 base and V 8 bases, and 7 bases lay outside the gene matches.

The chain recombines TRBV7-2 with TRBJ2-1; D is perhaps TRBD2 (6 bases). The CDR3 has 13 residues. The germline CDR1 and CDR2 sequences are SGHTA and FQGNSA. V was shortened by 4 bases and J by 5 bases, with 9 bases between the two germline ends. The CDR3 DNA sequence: TGTGCCAGCAGCTCTATAGCGGACAATGAGCAGTTCTTC. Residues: CASSSIADNEQFF.

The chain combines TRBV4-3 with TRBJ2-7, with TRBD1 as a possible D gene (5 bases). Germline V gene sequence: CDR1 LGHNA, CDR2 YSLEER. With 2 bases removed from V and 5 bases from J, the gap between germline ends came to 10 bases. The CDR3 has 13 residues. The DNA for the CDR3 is TGCGCCAGCAGCCAATACACAGGAGACGAGCAGTACTTC. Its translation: CASSQYTGDEQYF.

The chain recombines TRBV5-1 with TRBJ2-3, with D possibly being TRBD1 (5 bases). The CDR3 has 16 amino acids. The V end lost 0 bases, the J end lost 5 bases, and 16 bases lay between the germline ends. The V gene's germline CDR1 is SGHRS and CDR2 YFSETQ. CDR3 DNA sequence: TGCGCCAGCAGCTTGGTGCCCCAACAGGCCCAAGATACGCAGTATTTT. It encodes CASSLVPQQAQDTQYF.

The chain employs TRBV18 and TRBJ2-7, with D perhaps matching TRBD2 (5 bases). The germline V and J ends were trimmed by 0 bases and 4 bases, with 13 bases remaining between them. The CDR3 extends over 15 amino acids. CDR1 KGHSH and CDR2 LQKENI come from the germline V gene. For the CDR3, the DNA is TGTGCCAGCTCACCACCCCCCGGGGTTGGGTACGAGCAGTACTTC. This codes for CASSPPPGVGYEQYF.

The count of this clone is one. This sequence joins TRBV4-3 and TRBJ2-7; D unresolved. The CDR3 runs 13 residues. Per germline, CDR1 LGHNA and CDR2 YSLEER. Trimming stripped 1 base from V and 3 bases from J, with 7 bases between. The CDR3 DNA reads TGCGCCAGCAGCCAAGCCGCTAACTACGAGCAGTACTTC. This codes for CASSQAANYEQYF.

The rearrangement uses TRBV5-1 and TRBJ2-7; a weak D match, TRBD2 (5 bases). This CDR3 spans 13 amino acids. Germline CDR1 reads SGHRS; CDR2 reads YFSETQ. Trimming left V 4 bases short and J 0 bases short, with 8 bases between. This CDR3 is CASSEGSSYEQYF. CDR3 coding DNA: TGCGCCAGCAGCGAGGGAAGCTCCTACGAGCAGTACTTC.

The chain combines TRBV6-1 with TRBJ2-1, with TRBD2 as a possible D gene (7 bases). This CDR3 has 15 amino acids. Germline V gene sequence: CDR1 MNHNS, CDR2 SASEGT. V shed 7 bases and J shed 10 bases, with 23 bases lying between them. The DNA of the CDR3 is TGTGCCAGCACTCCTGGTGCGGGGGCCGCGTGGGAGCAGTTCTTC. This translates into CASTPGAGAAWEQFF.

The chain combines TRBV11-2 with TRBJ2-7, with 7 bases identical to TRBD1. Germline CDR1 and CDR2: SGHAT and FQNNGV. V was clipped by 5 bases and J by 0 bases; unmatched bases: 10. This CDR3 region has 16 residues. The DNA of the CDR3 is TGTGCCAGCAGCGAATTAACAGGGGTCTCCTCCTACGAGCAGTACTTC. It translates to CASSELTGVSSYEQYF.

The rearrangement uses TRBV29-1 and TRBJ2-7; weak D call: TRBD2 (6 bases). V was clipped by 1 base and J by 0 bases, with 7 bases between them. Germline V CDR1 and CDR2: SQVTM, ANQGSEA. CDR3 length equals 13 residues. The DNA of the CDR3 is TGCAGCGTTGAAGTAGCGGCCTCCTACGAGCAGTACTTC. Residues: CSVEVAASYEQYF.

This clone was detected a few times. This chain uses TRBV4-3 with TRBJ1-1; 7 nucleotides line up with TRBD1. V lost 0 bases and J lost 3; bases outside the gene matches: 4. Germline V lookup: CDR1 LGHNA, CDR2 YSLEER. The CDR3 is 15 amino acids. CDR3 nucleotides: TGCGCCAGCAGCCAAGATAGACAGGGTGACACTGAAGCTTTCTTT. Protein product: CASSQDRQGDTEAFF.

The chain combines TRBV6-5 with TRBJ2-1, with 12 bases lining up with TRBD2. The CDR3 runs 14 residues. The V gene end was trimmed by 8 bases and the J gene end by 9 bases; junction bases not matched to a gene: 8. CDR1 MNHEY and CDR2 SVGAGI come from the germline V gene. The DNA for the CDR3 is TGTGCCAGCGGGTTGGCTAGCGGGGGGGGTGAGCAGTTCTTC. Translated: CASGLASGGGEQFF.

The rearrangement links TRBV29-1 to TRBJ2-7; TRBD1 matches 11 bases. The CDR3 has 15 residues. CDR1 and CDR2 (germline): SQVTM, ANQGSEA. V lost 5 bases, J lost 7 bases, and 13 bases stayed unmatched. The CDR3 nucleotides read TGCAGCGTTCCCTCTCGGGACAGGGGGTTGGATGAGCAGTACTTC. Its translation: CSVPSRDRGLDEQYF.

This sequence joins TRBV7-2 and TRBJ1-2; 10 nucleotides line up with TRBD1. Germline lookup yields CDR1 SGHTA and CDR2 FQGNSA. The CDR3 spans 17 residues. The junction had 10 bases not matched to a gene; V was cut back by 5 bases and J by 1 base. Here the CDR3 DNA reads TGTGCCAGCAGCCCGACAGGGGGCAGTTATCTTAACTATGGCTACACCTTC. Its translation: CASSPTGGSYLNYGYTF.

CDR3 DNA: TGTGCCAGCTTTCTGGGACAGCCCCCAAGAGCTTTCTTT. As protein: CASFLGQPPRAFF. This rearrangement joins TRBV6-1 to TRBJ1-1, with 7 bases lining up with TRBD1. Germline CDR1 MNHNS, CDR2 SASEGT. The junction had 13 bases not matched to a gene; V was cut back by 8 bases and J by 10 bases. The CDR3 covers 13 residues.

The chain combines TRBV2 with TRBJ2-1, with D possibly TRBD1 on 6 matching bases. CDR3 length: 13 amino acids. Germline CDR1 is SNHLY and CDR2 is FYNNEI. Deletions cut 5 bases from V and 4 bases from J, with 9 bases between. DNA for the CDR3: TGTGCCAGCAGTAGGGACAAGTACAATGAGCAGTTCTTC. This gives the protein CASSRDKYNEQFF.

In nucleotides, the CDR3 is TGTGCCAGCAGCTTTTCTGCAGGGGGAACCTACGAGCAGTACTTC. Its translation is CASSFSAGGTYEQYF. This chain uses TRBV7-2 with TRBJ2-7, with 7 positions matching TRBD1. The CDR3 runs 15 residues. Germline V gene sequence: CDR1 SGHTA, CDR2 FQGNSA. J was trimmed by 2 bases and V by 3 bases; bases with no gene match: 7.

This CDR3 reads CASSYDRGRRGITEAFF. CDR3 nucleotide sequence: TGTGCCAGCAGCTATGACAGGGGGAGGAGGGGAATCACTGAAGCTTTCTTT. This rearrangement joins TRBV7-8 to TRBJ1-1; 9 nucleotides agree with TRBD1. This CDR3 comprises 17 residues. The V and J ends lost 4 bases and 4 bases, in that order; junction bases with no gene match: 13. Germline V gene sequence: CDR1 SGHVS, CDR2 FQNEAQ.

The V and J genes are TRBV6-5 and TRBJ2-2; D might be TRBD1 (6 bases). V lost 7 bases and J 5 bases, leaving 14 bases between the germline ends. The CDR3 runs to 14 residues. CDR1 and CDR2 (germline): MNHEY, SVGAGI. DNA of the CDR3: TGTGCCAGCACTCCTAGGCAGGGGACCGGGGAGCTGTTTTTT. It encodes CASTPRQGTGELFF.

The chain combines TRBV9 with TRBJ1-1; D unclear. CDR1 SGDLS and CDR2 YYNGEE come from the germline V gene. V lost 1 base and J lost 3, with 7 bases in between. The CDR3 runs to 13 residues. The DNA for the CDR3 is TGTGCCAGCAGCGTAATCCCGGACACTGAAGCTTTCTTT. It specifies CASSVIPDTEAFF.

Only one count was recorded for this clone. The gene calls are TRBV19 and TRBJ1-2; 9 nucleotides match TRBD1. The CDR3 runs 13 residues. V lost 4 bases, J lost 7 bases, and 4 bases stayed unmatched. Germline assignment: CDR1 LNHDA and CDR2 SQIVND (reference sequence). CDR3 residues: CASSTGTGFGYTF. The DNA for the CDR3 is TGTGCCAGTAGTACCGGGACAGGGTTTGGCTACACCTTC.

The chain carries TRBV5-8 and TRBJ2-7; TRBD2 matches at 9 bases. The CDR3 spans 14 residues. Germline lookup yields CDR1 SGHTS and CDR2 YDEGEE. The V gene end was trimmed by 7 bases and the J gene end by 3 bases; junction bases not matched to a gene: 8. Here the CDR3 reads CASGRSGGNYEQYF. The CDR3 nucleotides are TGTGCCAGCGGTCGTAGCGGGGGCAACTACGAGCAGTACTTC.

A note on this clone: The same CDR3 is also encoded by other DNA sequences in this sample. The CDR3 nucleotides are TGTGCCAGCAGCCCCGGACAAGGCTACGAGCAGTACTTC. Its protein is CASSPGQGYEQYF. V is TRBV25-1 and J is TRBJ2-7, with D possibly TRBD1 on 5 matching bases. The CDR3 runs to 13 residues. V was pared by 6 bases and J by 3 bases, with 12 bases between. Germline assignment: CDR1 MGHDK and CDR2 SYGVNS.

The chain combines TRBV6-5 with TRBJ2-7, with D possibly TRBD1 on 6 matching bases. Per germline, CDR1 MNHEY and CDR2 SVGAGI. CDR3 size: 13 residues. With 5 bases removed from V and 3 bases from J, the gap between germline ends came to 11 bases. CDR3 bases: TGTGCCAGCAGTGAGACAGGCTACTACGAGCAGTACTTC. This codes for CASSETGYYEQYF.